The 22 T cell receptor beta chains given below trace back to one sample, sequenced in a study of control samples from healthy donors and cancer patients. Some clones are missing from TCRdb's copy, which holds only in-frame ones; the method was immunoSEQ multiplex PCR. The sample holds over 100,000 clones, around nine tenths seen once. The sample taken for sequencing was blood. Receptors were obtained from a woman aged 45-59 years in good health.

The chain joins TRBV15 to TRBJ2-1; TRBD2 might be the D (5 bases). V lost 5 bases to trimming and J lost 7 bases, with 18 bases between them. From germline, CDR1 is LNHNV and CDR2 YYDKDF (reference sequence). The CDR3 contains 15 residues. CDR3 amino acids: CATSGPGLFGNEQFF. Written as DNA, the CDR3 is TGTGCCACCAGCGGCCCCGGACTCTTTGGGAATGAGCAGTTCTTC.

The chain is built from TRBV6-2 or TRBV6-3 and TRBJ2-3; no reliable D call. The CDR3 loop spans 12 amino acids. Between the trimmed V and J ends, which lost 5 bases and 8 bases, there was a span of 11 bases. Germline values: CDR1 MNHEY, CDR2 SVGEGT. CDR3 region: CASSQGSGTQYF. Here the CDR3 DNA reads TGTGCCAGCAGTCAAGGGTCGGGTACGCAGTATTTT.

The rearrangement links TRBV9 to TRBJ2-1; possibly TRBD2 for D (6 bases). Trimming removed 4 bases from V and 9 bases from J, with 17 bases in between. Per the germline V gene, CDR1 is SGDLS and CDR2 is YYNGEE. This CDR3 is 14 amino acids long. CDR3 in amino acids: CASSPPGEVGEQFF. DNA of the CDR3: TGTGCCAGCAGCCCGCCCGGGGAGGTGGGTGAGCAGTTCTTC.

V is TRBV9 and J is TRBJ2-7; tentatively, D is TRBD2 (7 bases). Trimming cost V 4 bases and J 0 bases, with 14 bases left between them. This CDR3 spans 15 amino acids. The germline CDR1 and CDR2 sequences are SGDLS and YYNGEE. The CDR3 sequence: CASSPRGGSSYEQYF. The CDR3 region has the DNA TGTGCCAGCAGCCCAAGGGGGGGTAGCTCCTACGAGCAGTACTTC.

The chain combines TRBV6-6 with TRBJ2-2; the D gene is possibly TRBD2 (5 bases). The germline V gene has CDR1 MNHNY and CDR2 SVGAGI (reference sequence). The V end lost 6 bases, the J end lost 0 bases, and 8 bases lay between the germline ends. The CDR3 extends over 14 amino acids. The CDR3 loop reads CASSEGSNTGELFF. The CDR3, as DNA: TGTGCCAGCAGCGAGGGCTCGAACACCGGGGAGCTGTTTTTT.

This clone was seen just once. The rearrangement uses TRBV7-3 and TRBJ1-5; maybe TRBD1 (5 bases). V lost 3 bases, J lost 0 bases, and 15 bases lay in between. CDR3 length: 17 amino acids. Germline V CDR1 and CDR2: SGHTA, FQGTGA. CDR3 DNA sequence: TGTGCCAGCAGCTTCCCCCAGGGCCTTTATAGCAATCAGCCCCAGCATTTT. It encodes CASSFPQGLYSNQPQHF.

The chain has TRBV7-3 and TRBJ2-1; 8 bases are shared with TRBD1. Germline lookup yields CDR1 SGHTA and CDR2 FQGTGA. Trimming took 3 bases from V and 7 from J; bases not matched to a gene: 5. The CDR3 has 14 residues. Here the CDR3 DNA reads TGTGCCAGCAGCTTGACAGGGGTTAAGAATGAGCAGTTCTTC. This sequence encodes CASSLTGVKNEQFF.

The V gene is TRBV27, the J gene TRBJ1-5; D possibly corresponds to TRBD1 (6 bases). Trimming stripped 5 bases from V and 7 bases from J, with 15 bases between. The CDR3 consists of 14 residues. CDR1 is MNHEY and CDR2 is SMNVEV in the germline V gene (reference sequence). CDR3 nucleotides: TGTGCCAGCAGTCAAATACAGGGACACCAGCCCCAGCATTTT. This translates into CASSQIQGHQPQHF.

V gene TRBV12-3 or TRBV12-4 combines with J gene TRBJ2-5, with D possibly being TRBD1 or TRBD2 (6 bases each). V lost 8 bases and J 5 bases, leaving 15 bases between the germline ends. The length of the CDR3 is 13 residues. CDR3 region: CASRPGGWETQYF. The CDR3 DNA reads TGTGCCAGCCGCCCCGGGGGCTGGGAGACCCAGTACTTC.

The chain employs TRBV29-1 and TRBJ2-3, with 9 bases identical to TRBD1. J lost 0 bases, V lost 7 bases, and 5 bases had no gene match. Germline-derived CDR1 and CDR2 are SQVTM and ANQGSEA. The CDR3 consists of 14 residues. The CDR3 protein is CSAGQGVSTDTQYF. The CDR3 nucleotides are TGCAGCGCGGGACAGGGAGTTAGCACAGATACGCAGTATTTT.

The genes are TRBV19 and TRBJ2-1, with TRBD2 as a possible D gene (5 bases). The CDR3 spans 17 residues. Trimming took 5 bases from V and 4 from J, leaving 21 bases between them. CDR1 is LNHDA and CDR2 is SQIVND in the germline V gene (reference sequence). In nucleotides, the CDR3 is TGTGCCAGTAGTCAGCCTAGCCCACACCCTAAATACAATGAGCAGTTCTTC. This sequence encodes CASSQPSPHPKYNEQFF.

This chain links TRBV7-9 with TRBJ2-5; 12 bases are a match to TRBD2. Losses at the gene ends were 7 bases for V and 8 bases for J; bases not matched to a gene: 14. The CDR3 covers 16 residues. Germline lookup yields CDR1 SEHNR and CDR2 FQNEAQ (reference sequence). CDR3 region: CASIGTSGPNLGTQYF. The CDR3 region has the DNA TGTGCCAGCATCGGGACTAGCGGGCCCAATTTAGGTACCCAGTACTTC.

The chain combines TRBV21-1 with TRBJ2-6. TRBV21-1 is a documented pseudogene. This CDR3 contains 17 residues. DNA for the CDR3: TGTGCCAGCAGCAAAGTGGGCGACTGCTCTGGGGCCAACGTCCTGACTTTC. Protein sequence: CASSKVGDCSGANVLTF.

The chain has TRBV20-1 and TRBJ1-2; a weak D match, TRBD1 (5 bases). CDR3 length: 13 residues. Trimming stripped 3 bases from V and 3 bases from J, with 11 bases between. Germline-derived CDR1 and CDR2 are DFQATT and SNEGSKA (reference sequence). In nucleotides, the CDR3 is TGCAGTGCTAGTCCGGGGGAGTACTATGGCTACACCTTC. Its protein product is CSASPGEYYGYTF.

V and J are TRBV7-6 and TRBJ2-1; 7 bases match TRBD2. The CDR3 has 15 amino acids. Germline V gene sequence: CDR1 SGHVS, CDR2 FNYEAQ. The J segment lost 3 bases and the V segment lost 2 bases, leaving 4 bases of the junction unmatched. The CDR3, as DNA: TGTGCCAGCAGCTTACAAGCGGGGTTCTACAATGAGCAGTTCTTC. Translation gives CASSLQAGFYNEQFF. Drawing the rest from reference TRBV7-6 and TRBJ2-1, the complete variable domain is GAGVSQSPRYKVTKRGQDVALRCDPISGHVSLYWYRQALGQGPEFLTYFNYEAQQDKSGLPNDRFSAERPEGSISTLTIQRTEQRDSAMYRCASSLQAGFYNEQFFGPGTRLTVL.

V and J are TRBV5-1 and TRBJ2-3, with TRBD2 as a possible D gene (5 bases). Trimming stripped 1 base from V and 4 bases from J, with 13 bases between. Germline CDR1 and CDR2: SGHRS and YFSETQ. This CDR3 spans 15 amino acids. CDR3 sequence: CASSLPGGNSDTQYF. CDR3 nucleotides: TGCGCCAGCAGCTTGCCCGGAGGTAACTCAGATACGCAGTATTTT.

The CDR3 DNA sequence: TGTGCCAGCAGTGGTGGGTCCTCCTACAATGAGCAGTTCTTC. This encodes CASSGGSSYNEQFF. V usage is TRBV6-2 or TRBV6-3 and J usage is TRBJ2-1; no firm D call. The CDR3 runs to 14 residues. CDR1 is MNHEY and CDR2 is SVGEGT in the germline V gene. V was shortened by 5 bases and J by 0 bases, with 8 bases between the two germline ends.

The V and J genes are TRBV7-8 and TRBJ1-3; 11 bases are a match to TRBD1. The CDR3 covers 15 residues. Germline lookup yields CDR1 SGHVS and CDR2 FQNEAQ. The trim removed 5 bases at V and 5 bases at J, leaving 5 bases unmatched. Here the CDR3 DNA reads TGTGCCAGCAGCGGGGGACAGGGGGACAGAAACACCATATATTTT. It encodes CASSGGQGDRNTIYF.

V and J are TRBV11-2 and TRBJ2-3; D uncertain. The CDR3 length is 11 residues. Germline CDR1 and CDR2: SGHAT and FQNNGV. Trimming stripped 3 bases from V and 7 bases from J, with 5 bases between. CDR3 sequence: CASSFGYTQYF. The CDR3 nucleotides read TGTGCCAGCAGCTTCGGTTATACGCAGTATTTT.

In nucleotides, the CDR3 is TGTGCCAGCAGTACAGGGTTTTCTCCTACAGATACGCAGTATTTT. Translated, it gives CASSTGFSPTDTQYF. This sequence joins TRBV2 and TRBJ2-3; possibly TRBD1 for D (6 bases). Germline values: CDR1 SNHLY, CDR2 FYNNEI. This CDR3 spans 15 amino acids. The V and J ends lost 5 bases and 3 bases respectively, with 15 bases between them.

V and J are TRBV5-1 and TRBJ2-7; the D is unclear. V was clipped by 3 bases and J by 5 bases, with 0 bases between them. The CDR3 covers 9 residues. Looked up from germline, CDR1 is SGHRS and CDR2 is YFSETQ. CDR3 bases: TGCGCCAGCAGCTACGAGCAGTACTTC. Amino acid sequence: CASSYEQYF.

The chain combines TRBV6-2 or TRBV6-3 with TRBJ2-1; a possible D gene is TRBD1 (6 bases). CDR3 size: 13 residues. The germline V and J ends were trimmed by 6 bases and 4 bases, with 10 bases remaining between them. Germline assignment: CDR1 MNHEY and CDR2 SVGEGT. The CDR3 nucleotides are TGTGCCAGCAGCTCCCAGGGGTACAATGAGCAGTTCTTC. It yields the protein CASSSQGYNEQFF.